The 15 T cell receptor beta chains in this list originate from one sample, sequenced in a study of spatial heterogeneity in lung cancer. The sample's time point: sample taken at primary tumor resection. Material for sequencing was whole RNA from tumor, nontumor lung or frozen PBMC, left unsorted. TCRdb reprocessed the 5' RACE reads with MiXCR, giving one entry per CDR3 protein. The table shows some 87,000 distinct CDR3 sequences, with around 10% occurring only once. This sample comprised PBMCs, obtained at surgery. These receptors were obtained from a male donor with early-stage non-small cell lung cancer.

The chain couples TRBV5-1 to TRBJ2-3; D gene uncertain. The CDR3 sequence is 14 residues long. Trimming took 3 bases from V and 0 from J, leaving 8 bases between them. The germline V gene encodes CDR1 SGHRS and CDR2 YFSETQ. CDR3 loop: CASSCDSSTDTQYF. The CDR3 region has the DNA TGCGCCAGCAGCTGTGACTCCAGCACAGATACGCAGTATTTT.

The gene calls are TRBV5-8 and TRBJ1-4; the D is unclear. Germline V lookup: CDR1 SGHTS, CDR2 YDEGEE. Trimming removed 0 bases at V and 10 bases at J, with 16 bases between. The CDR3 has 15 amino acids. CDR3: CASSLAAGERGKLFF. Written as DNA, the CDR3 is TGTGCCAGCAGCTTGGCCGCAGGAGAACGTGGAAAACTGTTTTTT.

This clonotype was observed a few times. The chain combines TRBV2 with TRBJ2-5; possible D gene TRBD2, 5 bases. Germline CDR1 is SNHLY and CDR2 is FYNNEI. The V gene lost 2 bases and the J gene lost 1 base, with 11 bases spanning the gap. CDR3 length: 15 residues. In DNA form, the CDR3 reads TGTGCCAGCAGTGAATCGGGTCGGGGCCAAGAGACCCAGTACTTC. It encodes CASSESGRGQETQYF. Supplemented by reference TRBV2 and TRBJ2-5, the full variable domain reads EPEVTQTPSHQVTQMGQEVILRCVPISNHLYFYWYRQILGQKVEFLVSFYNNEISEKSEIFDDQFSVERPDGSNFTLKIRSTKLEDSAMYFCASSESGRGQETQYFGPGTRLLVL.

There are many counts of this clonotype. The chain carries TRBV6-2 or TRBV6-3 and TRBJ2-5; D not certain. CDR3 length: 11 residues. Looked up from germline, CDR1 is MNHEY and CDR2 is SVGEGT. The V and J ends lost 4 bases and 4 bases respectively, with 4 bases between them. The CDR3 region is CASSSLETQYF. CDR3 DNA sequence: TGTGCCAGCAGTTCGTTAGAGACCCAGTACTTC.

This clonotype was recorded many times. The chain recombines TRBV20-1 with TRBJ2-1; 9 bases match TRBD2. Germline CDR1 reads DFQATT; CDR2 reads SNEGSKA (reference sequence). With V trimmed by 6 bases and J by 3 bases, 6 bases remained unmatched. The CDR3 covers 14 residues. The CDR3 here is CSAGAREGYNEQFF. In DNA form, the CDR3 reads TGCAGTGCGGGGGCGCGGGAGGGCTACAATGAGCAGTTCTTC.

This clonotype was found a few times. The CDR3: CASSPGQDGSPLHF. CDR3 nucleotide sequence: TGCGCCAGCAGCCCTGGACAGGATGGTTCACCCCTCCACTTT. The V gene is TRBV4-3, the J gene TRBJ1-6; 7 nucleotides agree with TRBD1. V gave up 4 bases and J gave up 9 bases; unmatched junction bases: 6. CDR1 is LGHNA and CDR2 is YSLEER in the germline V gene. The length of the CDR3 is 14 residues.

This clonotype showed up many times. The chain recombines TRBV29-1 with TRBJ2-3; D perhaps matches TRBD1 (5 bases). Germline V gene data show CDR1 as SQVTM and CDR2 as ANQGSEA. V was shortened by 6 bases and J by 0 bases, with 13 bases between the two germline ends. This CDR3 spans 14 amino acids. CDR3 in amino acids: CSVATASSTDTQYF. In DNA, the CDR3 is TGCAGCGTAGCGACAGCTTCTAGCACAGATACGCAGTATTTT.

This clonotype was recorded at least ten times. V usage is TRBV12-3 or TRBV12-4 and J usage is TRBJ1-5, with D uncertain. This CDR3 is 13 amino acids long. V shed 3 bases and J shed 4 bases, with 7 bases lying between them. CDR3 sequence reads: CASSFAENQPQHF. The CDR3 bases are TGTGCCAGCAGTTTTGCAGAAAATCAGCCCCAGCATTTT.

This clonotype came up a few times. This chain links TRBV19 with TRBJ2-1; the D is unclear. The CDR3 covers 13 residues. With 3 bases removed from V and 5 bases from J, the gap between germline ends came to 8 bases. The germline V gene encodes CDR1 LNHDA and CDR2 SQIVND (reference sequence). In DNA form, the CDR3 reads TGTGCCAGTAGTATCGGTTGGGACAATGAGCAGTTCTTC. Protein sequence: CASSIGWDNEQFF.

The chain employs TRBV11-3 and TRBJ2-1, with no clear D. Trimming took 5 bases from V and 8 from J, leaving 16 bases between them. Germline CDR1 and CDR2: SGHNT and YENEEA. The CDR3 covers 14 residues. CDR3: CASSLESSDHEQFF. Written as DNA, the CDR3 is TGTGCCAGCAGCCTGGAAAGCTCGGACCATGAGCAGTTCTTC.

The V call is TRBV4-1, the J call TRBJ2-7, with D hard to call. Trimming left V 2 bases short and J 1 base short, with 6 bases between. The length of the CDR3 is 13 residues. CDR1 and CDR2 (germline): MGHRA, YSYEKL. The CDR3 sequence is CASSQTQSYEQYF. The DNA for the CDR3 is TGCGCCAGCAGCCAAACGCAGTCCTACGAGCAGTACTTC.

V gene TRBV27 combines with J gene TRBJ2-5; 8 bases match TRBD1. J was trimmed by 5 bases and V by 5 bases; bases with no gene match: 10. Germline V CDR1 and CDR2: MNHEY, SMNVEV (reference sequence). This CDR3 has 15 residues. CDR3: CASSHPGQGWETQYF. The CDR3 DNA is TGTGCCAGCAGTCACCCAGGACAGGGTTGGGAGACCCAGTACTTC.

In its sample, this clonotype was seen a few times. DNA of the CDR3: TGCGCCAGCAGCCAAGAATTTGGTAGAACAGATACGCAGTATTTT. Amino acid sequence: CASSQEFGRTDTQYF. The chain has TRBV4-3 and TRBJ2-3; no firm D call. This CDR3 contains 15 residues. From germline, CDR1 is LGHNA and CDR2 YSLEER. Trimming left V 0 bases short and J 3 bases short, with 10 bases between.

This clonotype was seen ten or more times. The V gene is TRBV15, the J gene TRBJ2-1; D unresolved. Germline CDR1 reads LNHNV; CDR2 reads YYDKDF (reference sequence). Trimming removed 0 bases at V and 3 bases at J, with 9 bases between. There are 15 residues in the CDR3. CDR3: CATSRDRIGYNEQFF. As DNA, the CDR3 is TGTGCCACCAGCAGAGATCGGATCGGCTACAATGAGCAGTTCTTC.

There are many counts of this clonotype. The chain uses TRBV16 and TRBJ1-4; D gene unclear. Germline V gene sequence: CDR1 KGHSY, CDR2 FQNENV. Trimming removed 0 bases at V and 5 bases at J, with 10 bases between. CDR3 length equals 15 residues. CDR3 sequence (DNA): TGTGCCAGCAGCCAATCGAGCCCGGGAAATGAAAAACTGTTTTTT. It specifies CASSQSSPGNEKLFF.